This entry is about one T cell receptor beta chain. What it binds is unknown. Germline V gives CDR1 SGDLS, CDR2 YYNGEE. This CDR3 contains 13 residues. The germline V and J ends were trimmed by 3 bases and 6 bases, with 12 bases remaining between them. The sample originates from a study of shared clonotypes between healthy human individuals. Study background: Each donor's CD4 naive and CD4 memory cells filled three plates apiece, CD8 naive two, and CD8 memory one. Study findings and constraints: Non-shared clonotypes had lower generation probabilities than those shared by all four donors. For naive CD4 cells, around 5% of clonotypes were shared across a few donors.

Produced via immunoSEQ multiplex PCR; TCRdb's table is partial and in-frame only. The sample holds roughly 590,000 clones, nearly 97% seen once. CD45RO-negative, CCR7-positively selected cells formed the naive CD8 fraction, excluding terminally differentiated effector memory CD45RA+ cells. Each of the donors was a healthy adult who was HIV-negative and had not had a recent acute infection or vaccination. The TCR was taken from a woman in her twenties or thirties in good health. V usage is TRBV9 and J usage is TRBJ1-2, with D possibly being TRBD1 (6 bases). Sequencing used naive CD8+ T cells sorted from blood. The CDR3: CASSGTGANGYTF. The CDR3 DNA is TGTGCCAGCAGCGGTACGGGGGCGAATGGCTACACCTTC.